The entry below gives a single T cell receptor (beta chain) sequence along with its context. The target of this receptor is not known. Base qualities are not provided; no much larger clone lies one nucleotide away. The CDR3 contains 17 residues, cysteine and phenylalanine counted. The sequence is cut down to CDR3 DNA, 51 bases in frame from base 1. V ends up 5 bases short and J 4 bases short, with an unmatched junction base count of 11. CDR1 SGHTA and CDR2 FQGNSA were looked up in the germline V gene. The sample is drawn from a study of sequential checkpoint blockade in melanoma (dated by TCRdb to about 2019). Some background on the complete study: Patients were randomized 1:1 to first-line nivolumab followed by ipilimumab (arm A) or ipilimumab followed by nivolumab (arm B). Maintenance nivolumab was given following each of the two trial sequences. DNA from about 90 melanoma tumor samples collected before treatment underwent TCRbeta immunosequencing. For about 22 patients, matched tumor biopsies were obtained before treatment and at week 13, following single-agent nivolumab (arm A) or ipilimumab (arm B). About 81% of the matched pre- and post-treatment tumor biopsy pairs came from the same lesion.

The treatment or condition label on this specimen signifies: randomized to nivolumab then ipilimumab (arm A) or the reverse (arm B). None of the patients in the trial had previously been given DNA-damaging chemotherapy. The samples were obtained from melanoma patients enrolled in CheckMate 064, an open-label, randomized phase II trial testing sequential checkpoint blockade. Genomic DNA from formalin-fixed paraffin-embedded (FFPE) tissue samples was used for tumor TCR sequencing. The immunoSEQ Assay was used to immunosequence TCRbeta CDR3 regions from genomic DNA. Before high-throughput sequencing, the genomic DNA was amplified using bias-controlled multiplex PCR. As for the authors' bioinformatics: To quantify the absolute abundance of each unique TCRbeta CDR3 region, the sequences were collapsed and filtered. Clonality, defined as 1 minus Pielou's evenness, was calculated using only productive rearrangements. Tumor T-cell fraction was calculated by normalizing TCRbeta template counts to the amount of usable DNA, which was estimated from several housekeeping genes. A previously published method was used to identify clones whose frequencies were significantly greater in on-treatment samples than in baseline samples. TCRdb stores this immuneACCESS table with in-frame sequences only. Part of the clones is absent; in the studies checked, under half of the shortfall reflects unresolved V genes, and no reason is known for the rest. V and J calls and clone size come straight from that table; D and trimming were deduced from the DNA. The sample table shows about 19,000 clones, and around 72% are seen once. The ten most abundant clones make up roughly 5% of the sample.

Paper-wide results and their limitations: Clinical benefit was about 30 times more likely to be achieved by patients whose tumor T-cell fraction and clonality increased by week 13. Among patients in arm A, the nivolumab-first arm, pretreatment tumor TIL clonality was associated with response (P = .04). Within-arm analyses of tumor T-cell fraction were constrained by small sample sizes and reduced statistical power. The response-prediction model combining TCR metrics and mutation burden needs validation in larger, independent patient cohorts. Tumor T-cell fraction and clonality correlated with PD-L1 staining and CD8+ T-cell counts but not with mutational load.

The specimen was tumor tissue (inferred from file names), collected from a patient given nivolumab and ipilimumab in sequence. The receptor was derived from a human donor with melanoma. Here the chain combines TRBV7-2 and TRBJ2-5; 12 nucleotides in the junction match TRBD2. The CDR3: CASSPGQLAGGLETQYF. The nucleotide sequence reads TGTGCCAGCAGCCCAGGGCAGCTAGCGGGGGGGCTAGAGACCCAGTACTTC.